These 27 T cell receptor beta chains were sequenced from one sample in a study of CXCR3-negative and CXCR3-positive naive CD8 T cells. Through 5' RACE with UMI labels, the TRB cDNA libraries were prepared. TCRdb processed the 5' RACE reads again and assigns one entry to each CDR3 protein, with no DNA. The sample has 84,000 or so distinct CDR3 sequences. Sequencing was performed on naive CXCR3- CD8+ T cells from blood. The subset: CD45RO-CCR7+CD27+CD95- naive CD8+ T cells lacking CXCR3 (TNR3-). The receptor set was obtained from a human donor in good health. Some clones in this sample may be carry-over from other donors' samples.

The chain employs TRBV27 and TRBJ1-1. The CDR3 has 15 amino acids. Germline V gene sequence: CDR1 MNHEY, CDR2 SMNVEV (reference sequence). The chain's CDR3 is CASSYAAGGNTEAFF.

The rearrangement uses TRBV4-3 and TRBJ2-1. The CDR3 totals 12 residues. Germline lookup yields CDR1 LGHNA and CDR2 YSLEER. The CDR3 is CASSHAMGEQFF.

The genes are TRBV6-5 and TRBJ2-2. The CDR3 totals 12 residues. From germline, CDR1 is MNHEY and CDR2 SVGAGI. CDR3 protein: CASSYYSGELFF.

The chain combines TRBV4-1 with TRBJ2-2. This CDR3 contains 14 residues. In germline, CDR1 is MGHRA, CDR2 YSYEKL. The CDR3 sequence: CASRRDRNTGELFF.

The V gene is TRBV2, the J gene TRBJ2-1; TCRdb calls TRBD2, which cannot be checked without DNA. Per germline, CDR1 SNHLY and CDR2 FYNNEI. This CDR3 has 12 residues. The CDR3: CASSGTPNEQFF.

The CDR3 loop reads CASRNTGNQPQHF. The chain combines TRBV19 with TRBJ1-5. CDR3 size: 13 residues. Germline V CDR1 and CDR2: LNHDA, SQIVND (reference sequence). The full variable domain, its missing parts supplied by reference TRBV19 and TRBJ1-5, is DGGITQSPKYLFRKEGQNVTLSCEQNLNHDAMYWYRQDPGQGLRLIYYSQIVNDFQKGDIAEGYSVSREKKESFPLTVTSAQKNPTAFYLCASRNTGNQPQHFGDGTRLSIL.

The chain links TRBV27 to TRBJ2-7. This CDR3 is 13 amino acids long. CDR1 is MNHEY and CDR2 is SMNVEV in the germline V gene (reference sequence). The chain's CDR3 is CASSLSHSYEQYF.

The genes are TRBV29-1 and TRBJ2-3; without DNA, the TCRdb call of TRBD1 cannot be checked. Germline-derived CDR1 and CDR2 are SQVTM and ANQGSEA. The CDR3 length is 14 residues. The chain's CDR3 is CSVEVQGREDTQYF.

The chain couples TRBV28 to TRBJ2-1; TCRdb returns TRBD2, unconfirmable since there is no DNA. CDR3 length: 15 residues. Germline V CDR1 and CDR2: MDHEN, SYDVKM. CDR3 region: CASSKGGPPYNEQFF. The whole variable domain, remainder taken from reference TRBV28 and TRBJ2-1, is DVKVTQSSRYLVKRTGEKVFLECVQDMDHENMFWYRQDPGLGLRLIYFSYDVKMKEKGDIPEGYSVSREKKERFSLILESASTNQTSMYLCASSKGGPPYNEQFFGPGTRLTVL.

J is TRBJ2-7 and V is TRBV5-5; TCRdb's assignment of TRBD1 cannot be checked, as there is no DNA. CDR3 length: 13 amino acids. Germline V lookup: CDR1 SGHKS, CDR2 YYEKEE (reference sequence). CDR3: CASSMRGSYEQYF.

The rearrangement uses TRBV28 and TRBJ2-1; TCRdb names TRBD1, which stays unverified in the absence of DNA. This CDR3 comprises 12 residues. Per the germline V gene, CDR1 is MDHEN and CDR2 is SYDVKM. CDR3 region: CVTGEGISEQFF.

This sequence joins TRBV7-2 and TRBJ2-1. Germline V lookup: CDR1 SGHTA, CDR2 FQGNSA. The CDR3 is 12 amino acids. The CDR3 is CASSLAEIEQFF.

The genes are TRBV29-1 and TRBJ2-1; absent DNA, TCRdb's TRBD1 call cannot be checked. The CDR3 length is 14 residues. Germline CDR1 SQVTM, CDR2 ANQGSEA. The CDR3 loop reads CSVDRDGSYNEQFF.

This rearrangement joins TRBV20-1 to TRBJ1-1; TCRdb's D call, TRBD1, is unchecked because there is no DNA. The CDR3 extends over 16 amino acids. Germline lookup yields CDR1 DFQATT and CDR2 SNEGSKA (reference sequence). The CDR3 here is CSADPGQGGLSTEAFF.

This chain connects TRBV7-6 to TRBJ2-7; no DNA is available, so the TRBD1 call from TCRdb remains unchecked. The CDR3 extends over 16 amino acids. Germline CDR1 SGHVS, CDR2 FNYEAQ. CDR3 amino acids: CASSLGPGQGSYEQYF.

This rearrangement joins TRBV9 to TRBJ2-1; TCRdb's D call, TRBD2, is unchecked because there is no DNA. This CDR3 has 16 residues. Germline V CDR1 and CDR2: SGDLS, YYNGEE. The CDR3 region is CASSVGGLFTYNEQFF.

The chain combines TRBV7-6 with TRBJ1-1. From germline, CDR1 is SGHVS and CDR2 FNYEAQ. The CDR3 has 11 residues. Here the CDR3 reads CASQSSSEAFF.

V usage is TRBV20-1 and J usage is TRBJ2-3; TCRdb selects TRBD2, and the lack of DNA leaves this call unchecked. CDR1 DFQATT and CDR2 SNEGSKA come from the germline V gene (reference sequence). The CDR3 is 15 residues long. This chain's CDR3 is CSAMEPSRGRDTQYF.

The genes are TRBV21-1 and TRBJ2-4; TCRdb picks TRBD1, but there is no DNA to check that call. TRBV21-1 is reported as a pseudogene. The CDR3 length is 16 residues. The CDR3 protein is CASSKTGGRAKNIQYF.

The chain couples TRBV6-5 to TRBJ2-7; there is no DNA to check the TCRdb D call of TRBD1. CDR1 and CDR2 (germline): MNHEY, SVGAGI. The CDR3 covers 13 residues. The CDR3 loop is CASSYARGYEQYF.

This chain's CDR3 is CAWSVPREWGYTF. The chain links TRBV30 to TRBJ1-2. CDR3 size: 13 residues. Germline V lookup: CDR1 GTSNPN, CDR2 SVGIG (reference sequence).

The chain combines TRBV5-6 with TRBJ2-1. The CDR3 contains 14 residues. Germline V gene data show CDR1 as SGHDT and CDR2 as YYEEEE. CDR3 in amino acids: CASTDPSSYNEQFF.

The V and J genes are TRBV6-2 or TRBV6-3 and TRBJ2-2; absent DNA, TCRdb's TRBD1 call cannot be checked. The germline CDR1 and CDR2 sequences are MNHEY and SVGEGT. The CDR3 is 17 residues long. The CDR3 loop reads CASSTPRQISNTGELFF.

This chain connects TRBV15 to TRBJ2-7; TCRdb names TRBD2, which stays unverified in the absence of DNA. CDR3 length: 18 residues. Germline V gene sequence: CDR1 LNHNV, CDR2 YYDKDF (reference sequence). The CDR3 is CATSRDLLGGSGFYEQYF.

The chain uses TRBV29-1 and TRBJ2-2; TCRdb lists TRBD1, though no DNA is available to test this call. The CDR3 length is 15 residues. Germline V gene sequence: CDR1 SQVTM, CDR2 ANQGSEA. CDR3 protein: CSVEGGQTNTGELFF.

CDR3 sequence: CASSLGFAGELDEQFF. This chain joins TRBV11-2 and TRBJ2-1; TCRdb calls TRBD2, which cannot be checked without DNA. The CDR3 is 16 residues long. Germline assignment: CDR1 SGHAT and CDR2 FQNNGV.

The rearrangement uses TRBV5-1 and TRBJ1-2. CDR1 and CDR2 (germline): SGHRS, YFSETQ. This CDR3 spans 13 amino acids. The CDR3 region is CASSLSPNYGYTF.